This record concerns one T cell receptor beta chain sequence. The sample contains more than one DNA sequence encoding this CDR3. V lost 4 bases to trimming and J lost 3 bases, with 8 bases between them. The CDR3 has 13 residues. CDR1 KGHSH and CDR2 LQKENI come from the germline V gene. The sample is drawn from a study of blood T cell repertoires in COVID-19. Background on the study: The samples span acute and convalescent COVID-19 from the United States, Italy and Spain. T cells, B-cell-depleted T cells, or PBMCs provided the cDNA or gDNA that served as material.

Original handling: The assay estimated nucleated cells by amplifying reference gene primers. Method: immunoSEQ multiplex PCR; TCRdb's copy keeps in-frame clones and lacks some. V, J and clone size are those of that table, while D and trimming were read from the DNA. The sample carries almost 250,000 clones, approximately 85% recorded once. The sample comprised peripheral blood. The receptor comes from an elderly woman with COVID-19, enrolled during active disease. The chain employs TRBV18 and TRBJ2-3; D possibly corresponds to TRBD1 (5 bases). CDR3 DNA sequence: TGTGCCAGCTCACTGTCAGGGACAGATACGCAGTATTTT. Residues: CASSLSGTDTQYF. The variable domain in full, completed from reference TRBV18 and TRBJ2-3, reads NAGVMQNPRHLVRRRGQEARLRCSPMKGHSHVYWYRQLPEEGLKFMVYLQKENIIDESGMPKERFSAEFPKEGPSILRIQQVVRGDSAAYFCASSLSGTDTQYFGPGTRLTVL.